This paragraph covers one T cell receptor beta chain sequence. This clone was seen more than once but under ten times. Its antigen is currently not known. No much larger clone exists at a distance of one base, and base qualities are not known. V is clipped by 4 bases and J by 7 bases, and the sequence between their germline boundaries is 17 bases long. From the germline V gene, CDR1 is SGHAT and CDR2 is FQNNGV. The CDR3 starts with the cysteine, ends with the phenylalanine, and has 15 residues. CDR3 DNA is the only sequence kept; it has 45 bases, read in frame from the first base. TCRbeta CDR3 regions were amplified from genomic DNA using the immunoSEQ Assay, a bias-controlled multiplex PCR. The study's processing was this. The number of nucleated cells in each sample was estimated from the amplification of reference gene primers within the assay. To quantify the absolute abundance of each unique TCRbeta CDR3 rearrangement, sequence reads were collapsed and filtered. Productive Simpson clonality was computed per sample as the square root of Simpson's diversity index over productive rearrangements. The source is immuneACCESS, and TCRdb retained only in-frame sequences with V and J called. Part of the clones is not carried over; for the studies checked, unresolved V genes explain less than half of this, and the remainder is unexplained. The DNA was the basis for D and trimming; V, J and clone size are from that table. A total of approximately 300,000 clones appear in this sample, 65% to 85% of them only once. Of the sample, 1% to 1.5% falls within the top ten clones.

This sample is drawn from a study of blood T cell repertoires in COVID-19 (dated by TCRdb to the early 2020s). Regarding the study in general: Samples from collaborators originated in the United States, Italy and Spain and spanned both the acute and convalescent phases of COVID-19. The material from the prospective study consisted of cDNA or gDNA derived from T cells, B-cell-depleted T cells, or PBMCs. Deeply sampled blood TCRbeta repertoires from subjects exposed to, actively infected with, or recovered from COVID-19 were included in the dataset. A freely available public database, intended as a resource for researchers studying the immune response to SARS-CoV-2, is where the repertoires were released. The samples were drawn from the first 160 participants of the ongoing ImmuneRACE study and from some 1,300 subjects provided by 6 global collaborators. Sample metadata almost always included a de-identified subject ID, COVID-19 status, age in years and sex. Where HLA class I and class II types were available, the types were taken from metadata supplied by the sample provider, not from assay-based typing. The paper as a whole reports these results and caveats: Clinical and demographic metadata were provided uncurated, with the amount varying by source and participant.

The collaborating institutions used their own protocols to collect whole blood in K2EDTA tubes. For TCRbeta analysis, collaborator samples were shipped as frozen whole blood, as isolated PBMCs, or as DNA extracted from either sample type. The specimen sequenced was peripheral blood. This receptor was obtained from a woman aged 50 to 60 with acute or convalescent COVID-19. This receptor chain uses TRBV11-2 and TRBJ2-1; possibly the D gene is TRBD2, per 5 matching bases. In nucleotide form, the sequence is TGTGCCAGCAGCTCCCGGCTCCCCGGGGAAAATGAGCAGTTCTTC. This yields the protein CASSSRLPGENEQFF.